This T cell receptor beta chain was sequenced for a study of a mutant IDH1 vaccine in newly diagnosed glioma. The method was immunoSEQ multiplex PCR; TCRdb's version includes in-frame clones alone and lacks a portion of them. The sample lists 50,000 to 65,000 clones, 75% to 95% seen once, with over 2% in the top ten. CDR3 length: 14 amino acids. Looked up from germline, CDR1 is GTSNPN and CDR2 is SVGIG (reference sequence). The V and J ends lost 5 bases and 0 bases respectively, with 14 bases between them. As to this clone: The target antigen is unknown.

Stated time point: week 11, during vaccination. All doses held 300 ug of mutant IDH1 20-mer peptide, with topical imiquimod. The astrocytomas were IDH1-mutant, ATRX-negative, and WHO grade 3 or 4. Here the sequenced sample was PBMCs, taken from a glioma patient whose treatment included an IDH1 peptide vaccine. The J gene is TRBJ2-7, the V gene TRBV30, with a possible D match to TRBD2 (5 bases). The sequence derives from a man aged 50 to 60 with glioma. CDR3 nucleotide sequence: TGTGCCTGGGCCCGGGGTACAAGCTCCTACGAGCAGTACTTC. Translating it yields CAWARGTSSYEQYF.